What follows are 11 T cell receptor beta chains derived from one specimen sequenced in a study of blood T cell repertoires in COVID-19. Here immunoSEQ multiplex PCR was the method, and the copy in TCRdb shows in-frame clones only, minus some. This table holds just over 60,000 clones, around 80% found once. The sequenced material came from peripheral blood. The receptors shown here come from a man under 40 with COVID-19, enrolled during active disease.

The chain couples TRBV7-9 to TRBJ1-1, with D tentatively TRBD1 (6 bases). V was shortened by 7 bases and J by 11 bases, with 17 bases between the two germline ends. The V gene's germline CDR1 is SEHNR and CDR2 FQNEAQ (reference sequence). The CDR3 is 12 residues long. CDR3 sequence (DNA): TGTGCCAGCAAGAGGGACACAGGGTCGGCTTTCTTT. Its protein is CASKRDTGSAFF.

This clone appeared a few times. This chain joins TRBV24-1 and TRBJ2-1; the D gene is possibly TRBD1 (5 bases). V lost 5 bases, J lost 4 bases, and 11 bases lay in between. Germline loops: CDR1 KGHDR, CDR2 SFDVKD. The CDR3 has 14 amino acids. The chain's CDR3 is CATSGLDSYNEQFF. The DNA for the CDR3 is TGTGCCACCAGTGGACTCGACAGTTACAATGAGCAGTTCTTC.

J is TRBJ2-1 and V is TRBV9; 12 positions agree with TRBD2. The CDR3 loop spans 16 amino acids. The V segment lost 4 bases and the J segment 7 bases; nucleotides outside the gene matches: 9. Germline-derived CDR1 and CDR2 are SGDLS and YYNGEE. The CDR3 spells CASSSRTSGIKNEQFF. CDR3 DNA: TGTGCCAGCAGCTCTCGGACTAGCGGGATTAAAAATGAGCAGTTCTTC. The full variable domain, with the rest looked up from reference TRBV9 and TRBJ2-1, is DSGVTQTPKHLITATGQRVTLRCSPRSGDLSVYWYQQSLDQGLQFLIQYYNGEERAKGNILERFSAQQFPDLHSELNLSSLELGDSALYFCASSSRTSGIKNEQFFGPGTRLTVL.

This clone has a single count. The genes are TRBV4-2 and TRBJ1-1; D uncertain. Germline lookup yields CDR1 LGHNA and CDR2 YNFKEQ. The CDR3 covers 16 residues. The V end was cut by 2 bases, the J end by 5 bases, with 18 bases between. Here the CDR3 DNA reads TGTGCCAGCAGCCAAAAAAATACGTCGGAGGGTACTGAAGCTTTCTTT. Its protein product is CASSQKNTSEGTEAFF.

This CDR3 reads CASSLAAASSYNEQFF. CDR3 in DNA: TGTGCCAGCAGCTTGGCAGCGGCGAGCTCCTACAATGAGCAGTTCTTC. The chain combines TRBV5-6 with TRBJ2-1; D is possibly TRBD2 (5 bases). The germline gives CDR1 SGHDT, CDR2 YYEEEE. The CDR3 sequence is 16 residues long. V was cut by 0 bases and J by 0 bases, with 10 bases left in between.

The chain uses TRBV10-3 and TRBJ2-7; TRBD2 might be the D (5 bases). In germline, CDR1 is ENHRY, CDR2 SYGVKD. CDR3 size: 11 residues. The V gene lost 5 bases and the J gene lost 4 bases, with 6 bases spanning the gap. CDR3 DNA sequence: TGTGCCATCAGTACGGGATACGAGCAGTACTTC. Amino acids: CAISTGYEQYF.

Of note for this clone: Other DNA sequences from this sample encode an identical CDR3 as well. This chain uses TRBV6-5 with TRBJ2-7; weak D call: TRBD1 (6 bases). CDR3 length equals 13 residues. V was clipped by 9 bases and J by 4 bases, with 16 bases between them. Germline CDR1 reads MNHEY; CDR2 reads SVGAGI. CDR3 loop: CASSTYREYEQYF. The CDR3 DNA sequence: TGTGCCAGTAGTACTTACAGGGAATACGAGCAGTACTTC.

The rearrangement uses TRBV30 and TRBJ1-6; 8 bases are shared with TRBD1. This CDR3 contains 16 residues. Losses at the gene ends were 4 bases for V and 7 bases for J; bases not matched to a gene: 12. Germline CDR1 and CDR2: GTSNPN and SVGIG (reference sequence). CDR3 nucleotides: TGTGCCTGGACGCTCAGGGGGCTAGTTGGGAATTCACCCCTCCACTTT. Translating gives CAWTLRGLVGNSPLHF.

J is TRBJ2-7 and V is TRBV28; the match to TRBD2 covers 8 bases. Unmatched junction bases numbered 20, after V lost 4 bases and J lost 9 bases. From germline, CDR1 is MDHEN and CDR2 SYDVKM. The CDR3 loop spans 17 amino acids. This CDR3 is CASSSPRLTSGPPWQYF. CDR3 nucleotides: TGTGCCAGCAGTTCCCCGCGCCTAACTAGCGGACCCCCTTGGCAGTACTTC.

V is TRBV7-2 and J is TRBJ1-2, with D tentatively TRBD1 (6 bases). V was cut by 5 bases and J by 8 bases, with 12 bases left in between. Germline V lookup: CDR1 SGHTA, CDR2 FQGNSA. The CDR3 is 12 residues long. The CDR3 spells CASSRDIPGYTF. The CDR3 region has the DNA TGTGCCAGCAGCCGGGACATACCGGGCTACACCTTC. Supplemented by reference TRBV7-2 and TRBJ1-2, the full variable domain reads GAGVSQSPSNKVTEKGKDVELRCDPISGHTALYWYRQSLGQGLEFLIYFQGNSAPDKSGLPSDRFSAERTGGSVSTLTIQRTQQEDSAVYLCASSRDIPGYTFGSGTRLTVV.

The chain has TRBV18 and TRBJ2-1, with D perhaps TRBD2 (5 bases). The germline CDR1 and CDR2 sequences are KGHSH and LQKENI. The V gene lost 0 bases and the J gene lost 4 bases, with 10 bases spanning the gap. The CDR3 is 15 residues long. CDR3 DNA: TGTGCCAGCTCACCACCCCCGGACTTATACAATGAGCAGTTCTTC. As protein: CASSPPPDLYNEQFF.